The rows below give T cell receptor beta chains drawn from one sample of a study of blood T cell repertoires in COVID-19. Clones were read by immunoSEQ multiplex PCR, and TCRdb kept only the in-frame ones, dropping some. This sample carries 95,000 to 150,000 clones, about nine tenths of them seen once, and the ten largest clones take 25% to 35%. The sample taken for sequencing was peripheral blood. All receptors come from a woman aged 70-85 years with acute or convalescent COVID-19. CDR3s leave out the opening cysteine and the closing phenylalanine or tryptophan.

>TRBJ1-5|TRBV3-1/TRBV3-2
ASSYSNQPQH
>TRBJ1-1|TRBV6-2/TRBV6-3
ASSLTGANTEAF
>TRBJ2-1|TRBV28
ASSEPGMGYNEQF
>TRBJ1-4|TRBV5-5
ASSRMGFDRGKEKLF
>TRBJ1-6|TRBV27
ASRIGVGVSPLH
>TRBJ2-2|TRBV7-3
ASSLFGLATGELF
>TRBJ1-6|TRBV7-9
ASSAGRSSYNSPLH
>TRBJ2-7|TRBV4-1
ASSQTGLSYEQY
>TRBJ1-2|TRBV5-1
ASSLGTGVNYGYT
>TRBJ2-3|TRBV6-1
ASSEWTSGGLDTQY
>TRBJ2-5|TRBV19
ASSIAAGGTVETQY
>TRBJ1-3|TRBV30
AWSVVGDTIY
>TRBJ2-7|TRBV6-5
ASSLETGREQY
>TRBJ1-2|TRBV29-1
SVEDRGPNYGYT
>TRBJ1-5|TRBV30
AWSVNSNQPQH
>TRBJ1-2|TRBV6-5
ASRNRDPNYGYT
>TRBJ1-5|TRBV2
ASSRTANQPQH
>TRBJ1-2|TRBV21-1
ASTLDSSNGYT
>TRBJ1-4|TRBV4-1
ASSQVINEKLF
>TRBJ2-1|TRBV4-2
ASSQATGALYNEQF
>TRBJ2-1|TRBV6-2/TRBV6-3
ASSYERGGSYNEQF
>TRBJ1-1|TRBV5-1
ASSQQVPTEAF
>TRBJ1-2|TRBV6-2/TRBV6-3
ASSPNLMRGYDGYT
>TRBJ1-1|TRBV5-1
ASRLDPGVNTEAF
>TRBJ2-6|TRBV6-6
ASSLQGAVTGANVLT
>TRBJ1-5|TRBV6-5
ASSDRDQPQH
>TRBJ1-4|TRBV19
ASSTDQSANEKLF